These 17 T cell receptor beta chains were sequenced from one sample in a study of blood T cell repertoires in COVID-19. TCRdb's copy holds only in-frame clones and misses some; the assay was immunoSEQ multiplex PCR. The table records tens of thousands of clones, roughly 86% of them present only once. Source material: peripheral blood. Source of these receptors: a man aged 50-60 years with active COVID-19.

This chain uses TRBV19 with TRBJ2-3; 7 bases fit TRBD2. The V gene's germline CDR1 is LNHDA and CDR2 SQIVND (reference sequence). CDR3 length: 14 amino acids. J lost 2 bases, V lost 6 bases, and 5 bases had no gene match. The CDR3 DNA sequence: TGTGCCAGTAGGGAAGCGGGGCCCACAGATACGCAGTATTTT. Its protein product is CASREAGPTDTQYF. Full variable domain (missing parts from reference TRBV19 and TRBJ2-3): DGGITQSPKYLFRKEGQNVTLSCEQNLNHDAMYWYRQDPGQGLRLIYYSQIVNDFQKGDIAEGYSVSREKKESFPLTVTSAQKNPTAFYLCASREAGPTDTQYFGPGTRLTVL.

This clone is a singleton in its sample. The rearrangement joins TRBV9 to TRBJ1-2, with a possible D match to TRBD1 (5 bases). This CDR3 is built from 14 residues. Per germline, CDR1 SGDLS and CDR2 YYNGEE. Between the trimmed V and J ends, which lost 0 bases and 4 bases, there was a span of 10 bases. CDR3 region: CASSVVRAPYGYTF. As DNA, the CDR3 is TGTGCCAGCAGCGTAGTCAGGGCCCCCTATGGCTACACCTTC.

The V gene is TRBV14, the J gene TRBJ2-5; D is possibly TRBD2 (6 bases). CDR3 length: 17 amino acids. Germline-derived CDR1 and CDR2 are SGHDN and FVKESK. V lost 3 bases and J 1 base, leaving 18 bases between the germline ends. In DNA, the CDR3 is TGTGCCAGCAGCCAGACCCTATCGGGGGTTCTCCAAGAGACCCAGTACTTC. Translation: CASSQTLSGVLQETQYF.

The rearrangement links TRBV19 to TRBJ1-1; perhaps TRBD1 as D (5 bases). With 4 bases removed from V and 4 bases from J, the gap between germline ends came to 10 bases. Germline V gene lookup returns CDR1 LNHDA and CDR2 SQIVND (reference sequence). The CDR3 totals 13 residues. CDR3 in DNA: TGTGCCAGTAGTAAGGCCAGGGTCACTGAAGCTTTCTTT. The encoded protein is CASSKARVTEAFF.

This clone was seen more than once but under ten times. The chain carries TRBV6-1 and TRBJ1-3; no clear D gene. Germline V gene lookup returns CDR1 MNHNS and CDR2 SASEGT. Trimming removed 1 base at V and 0 bases at J, with 7 bases between. The CDR3 spans 15 residues. The CDR3 DNA reads TGTGCCAGCAGTGAAGGCGGGCTCTCTGGAAACACCATATATTTT. Translating gives CASSEGGLSGNTIYF.

This chain connects TRBV5-6 to TRBJ1-3; D ambiguous. The V and J ends lost 3 bases and 4 bases respectively, with 11 bases between them. Germline CDR1 reads SGHDT; CDR2 reads YYEEEE. CDR3 length: 14 amino acids. CDR3 protein: CASSWRAPGNTIYF. The CDR3 DNA reads TGTGCCAGCAGCTGGCGGGCGCCGGGAAACACCATATATTTT.

This chain joins TRBV6-5 and TRBJ2-1; 10 bases fit TRBD1. Germline V gene lookup returns CDR1 MNHEY and CDR2 SVGAGI. The trim removed 8 bases at V and 5 bases at J, leaving 6 bases unmatched. The CDR3 runs to 14 residues. The CDR3 here is CASLPGTGDNEQFF. DNA for the CDR3: TGTGCCAGCCTACCCGGGACAGGGGACAATGAGCAGTTCTTC.

The rearrangement links TRBV3-1 (or the pseudogene TRBV3-2) to TRBJ1-5; 7 bases fit TRBD1. Per the germline V gene, CDR1 is LGHDT and CDR2 is YNNKEL (reference sequence). The CDR3 extends over 14 amino acids. Trimming cost V 2 bases and J 5 bases; bases outside gene matches: 3. This CDR3 reads CASSQFRGDQPQHF. CDR3 nucleotides: TGTGCCAGCAGCCAATTCAGGGGGGATCAGCCCCAGCATTTT.

The CDR3 reads CASSPDDRGPQPQHF. CDR3 nucleotides: TGTGCCAGCAGCCCCGACGACAGGGGGCCTCAGCCCCAGCATTTT. This rearrangement joins TRBV11-2 to TRBJ1-5, with 10 bases lining up with TRBD1. Looked up from germline, CDR1 is SGHAT and CDR2 is FQNNGV. CDR3 length equals 15 residues. V lost 5 bases and J lost 6; bases outside the gene matches: 7.

The chain's CDR3 is CASSPGQGRTEAFF. CDR3 sequence (DNA): TGTGCCAGCAGCCCGGGACAGGGAAGGACTGAAGCTTTCTTT. This rearrangement joins TRBV7-8 to TRBJ1-1; TRBD1 agrees at 9 bases. The V gene end was trimmed by 5 bases and the J gene end by 5 bases; junction bases not matched to a gene: 6. The germline V gene encodes CDR1 SGHVS and CDR2 FQNEAQ. The CDR3 extends over 14 amino acids.

The chain recombines TRBV11-2 with TRBJ1-2, with 7 bases fitting TRBD1. The CDR3 has 14 residues. Trimming at V came to 3 bases and at J to 8 bases, leaving 9 bases not matched to a gene. The germline gives CDR1 SGHAT, CDR2 FQNNGV. CDR3 sequence (DNA): TGTGCCAGCAGCTTCGGCTACAGGGGCCGGGGCTACACCTTC. Residues: CASSFGYRGRGYTF. Based on the CDR3 plus reference TRBV11-2 and TRBJ1-2, the full variable domain is EAGVAQSPRYKIIEKRQSVAFWCNPISGHATLYWYQQILGQGPKLLIQFQNNGVVDDSQLPKDRFSAERLKGVDSTLKIQPAKLEDSAVYLCASSFGYRGRGYTFGSGTRLTVV.

V is TRBV3-1 (or the pseudogene TRBV3-2) and J is TRBJ2-1, with 10 bases fitting TRBD1. CDR3 length: 15 amino acids. The junction had 6 bases not matched to a gene; V was cut back by 4 bases and J by 6 bases. The germline CDR1 and CDR2 sequences are LGHDT and YNNKEL (reference sequence). CDR3 loop: CASSLGTGDGNEQFF. The DNA of the CDR3 is TGTGCCAGCAGCCTGGGGACAGGGGACGGCAATGAGCAGTTCTTC.

This chain joins TRBV2 and TRBJ1-1, with 9 bases fitting TRBD1. The germline gives CDR1 SNHLY, CDR2 FYNNEI. This CDR3 has 14 amino acids. With V trimmed by 7 bases and J by 1 base, 4 bases remained unmatched. In DNA, the CDR3 is TGTGCCAGCATAAGGACAGGGGCGAACACTGAAGCTTTCTTT. Its protein product is CASIRTGANTEAFF.

The chain recombines TRBV2 with TRBJ1-4, with 10 positions matching TRBD1. Losses at the gene ends were 5 bases for V and 8 bases for J; bases not matched to a gene: 23. Germline V gene lookup returns CDR1 SNHLY and CDR2 FYNNEI. The CDR3 is 20 residues long. The CDR3 is CASSLTPDGAPGTGVEKLFF. CDR3 sequence (DNA): TGTGCCAGCAGTCTCACACCTGACGGGGCCCCCGGGACAGGGGTGGAAAAACTGTTTTTT.

The genes are TRBV18 and TRBJ2-7; 7 bases are a match to TRBD2. This CDR3 is 14 amino acids long. After removal of 5 bases from V and 0 bases from J, the junction contained 4 bases not matched to a gene. Germline V lookup: CDR1 KGHSH, CDR2 LQKENI. The CDR3 sequence is CASSVGGGSYEQYV. In DNA form, the CDR3 reads TGTGCCAGCTCAGTTGGGGGGGGCTCCTACGAGCAGTACGTC.

This clone was seen a handful of times. The CDR3 DNA reads TGCAGTGCTAGTCCGGTCACTCGCTCCTACGAGCAGTACTTC. It codes for CSASPVTRSYEQYF. V gene TRBV20-1 combines with J gene TRBJ2-7; D gene ambiguous. CDR1 and CDR2 (germline): DFQATT, SNEGSKA (reference sequence). Trimming removed 3 bases from V and 0 bases from J, with 12 bases in between. This CDR3 contains 14 residues.

The V and J genes are TRBV5-1 and TRBJ2-7; no reliable D call. Germline CDR1 reads SGHRS; CDR2 reads YFSETQ. The CDR3 is 13 residues long. Between the trimmed V and J ends, which lost 4 bases and 6 bases, there was a span of 14 bases. In nucleotides, the CDR3 is TGCGCCAGCAGCCAAGCTTTGACGGGCGAGCAGTACTTC. Translated: CASSQALTGEQYF.